This entry is about one T cell receptor beta chain. These data belong to a study of T cell changes during pregnancy in multiple sclerosis. TCRdb's table, derived via immunoSEQ multiplex PCR, lists solely in-frame clones and lacks some. The table has approximately 63,000 clones, roughly 93% seen once; the top ten hold less than 3.5%. This CDR3 has 15 amino acids. V lost 3 bases and J 6 bases, leaving 17 bases between the germline ends. From germline, CDR1 is PRHDT and CDR2 FYEKMQ (reference sequence). Sequencing was performed on CD8+ T cells from peripheral blood mononuclear cells, taken in the third trimester of pregnancy. The chain carries TRBV13 and TRBJ1-2; D call uncertain. The clonotype was recovered from a female donor with multiple sclerosis, enrolled in a pregnancy study. DNA for the CDR3: TGTGCCAGCAGCTTCCGTGGCCCGGGAGACGATGGCTACACCTTC. Amino acids: CASSFRGPGDDGYTF.